This T cell receptor beta chain comes out of a study of vaccination and CD4 T cells after COVID-19. Turning to the study itself: Subjects got two shots of BNT162b2 or mRNA-1273 vaccine.

V was trimmed by 4 bases and J by 6 bases, leaving 10 bases between them. Germline V gene sequence: CDR1 MRHNA, CDR2 SNTAGT. CDR3 size: 13 residues. An Oncomine TCR Beta short-read assay was used to sequence the DNA from cultured CD4+ T cells. MiXCR, run by TCRdb on the PCR reads, gives a single entry per CDR3 protein. The sample carries more than 10,000 distinct CDR3 sequences, about 53% recorded once. This clonotype appeared a few times. Its antigen is not known. As for treatment: roughly 10-day PBMC culture with coronavirus spike peptide pools or control peptides (ViraFEST assay). This clonotype originated in a human donor who had recovered from COVID-19. The sequencing input was CD4+ T cells from blood, cultured in vitro. V gene TRBV6-4 combines with J gene TRBJ2-1, with D tentatively TRBD2 (6 bases). CDR3 DNA: TGTGCCAGCAGTGCTAGCGAGAGCAATGAGCAGTTCTTC. Protein sequence: CASSASESNEQFF.